This TCR beta chain was profiled in a study of blood T cell repertoires in COVID-19. In the study overall: Sites across the United States, Italy and Spain contributed samples from acute and convalescent COVID-19.

Germline values: CDR1 SGDLS, CDR2 YYNGEE. V was pared by 0 bases and J by 0 bases, with 7 bases between. The CDR3 contains 14 residues. Profiling relied on immunoSEQ multiplex PCR, and the TCRdb table lists in-frame clones only, not all of them. The sample includes more than 70,000 clones, 60% to 85% seen only once; the top ten take about 10%. The chain has TRBV9 and TRBJ2-7; D gene uncertain. The source of this sequence is a human donor in a cohort sampled during active COVID-19. Sequencing was performed on peripheral blood. CDR3 nucleotides: TGTGCCAGCAGCGTAGACACCGCCTCCTACGAGCAGTACTTC. Translation: CASSVDTASYEQYF. Drawing the rest from reference TRBV9 and TRBJ2-7, the complete variable domain is DSGVTQTPKHLITATGQRVTLRCSPRSGDLSVYWYQQSLDQGLQFLIQYYNGEERAKGNILERFSAQQFPDLHSELNLSSLELGDSALYFCASSVDTASYEQYFGPGTRLTVT.